This T cell receptor (beta chain) came from a study of cytomegalovirus exposure and HLA in healthy donors. Whole-study findings and limits: What was likely a sequencing artifact was a cluster of highly shared sequence variants. The study had only CMV serostatus as immune exposure information. Most TCR sequences were seen very rarely across donors, but some public TCRs occurred in many.

J lost 0 bases, V lost 0 bases, and 7 bases had no gene match. Germline-derived CDR1 and CDR2 are GTSNPN and SVGIG (reference sequence). The CDR3 covers 16 residues. 60 Vbeta and 13 Jbeta primers were used in PCR. Assay used: immunoSEQ multiplex PCR; TCRdb lists only in-frame clones, some missing. The table lists roughly 140,000 clones, around four fifths of them singletons, with 3% to 3.5% in the top ten. Each donor's status was that of a healthy bone marrow donor. Worth noting for this clone: The antigen is not known.

The sequence was obtained from a male donor in good health and CMV-seronegative. The chain carries TRBV30 and TRBJ2-7; 8 positions agree with TRBD2. Source material: PBMCs. CDR3 amino acids: CAWSVSRTSFSYEQYF. CDR3 nucleotide sequence: TGTGCCTGGAGTGTATCAAGGACTAGCTTCTCCTACGAGCAGTACTTC.